These 14 T cell receptor beta chains originate from one sample sequenced in a study of cytotoxic CD8 clonotypes in ibrutinib-treated CLL. Method: immunoSEQ multiplex PCR; TCRdb's copy keeps in-frame clones and lacks some. The table lists roughly 29,000 clones, approximately 62% of them singletons. Sequencing used PBMCs, obtained before ibrutinib treatment. The receptors here all came from a human donor with chronic lymphocytic leukemia.

V gene TRBV6-1 combines with J gene TRBJ2-3, with 14 bases matching TRBD2. This CDR3 has 17 amino acids. V lost 3 bases to trimming and J lost 2 bases; unmatched junction nucleotides: 4. CDR1 and CDR2 from the germline V gene are MNHNS and SASEGT. The CDR3 coding sequence is TGTGCCAGCAGTGACCGACTAGCGGGAGGGTACACAGATACGCAGTATTTT. Residues: CASSDRLAGGYTDTQYF.

This clone appeared a few times. This chain links TRBV4-2 with TRBJ2-2; weak D call: TRBD1 (7 bases). Per germline, CDR1 LGHNA and CDR2 YNFKEQ. The CDR3 runs to 17 residues. V was trimmed by 4 bases and J by 3 bases, leaving 18 bases between them. CDR3 DNA: TGTGCCAGCAGCCCCGAGGTGGAGGGGGCCCACACCGGGGAGCTGTTTTTT. Amino acid sequence: CASSPEVEGAHTGELFF.

The rearrangement links TRBV19 to TRBJ2-7; 10 nucleotides agree with TRBD2. The length of the CDR3 is 18 residues. From germline, CDR1 is LNHDA and CDR2 SQIVND (reference sequence). J was trimmed by 4 bases and V by 3 bases; bases with no gene match: 15. The CDR3 loop reads CASSIMAGLAGDRYEQYF. The CDR3, as DNA: TGTGCCAGTAGTATTATGGCGGGCCTAGCGGGAGATCGGTACGAGCAGTACTTC.

CDR3 DNA sequence: TGTGCCAGTAGTCCTTCTTTTGGGACATCCCTCTACGAGCAGTACTTC. It translates to CASSPSFGTSLYEQYF. This chain connects TRBV19 to TRBJ2-7, with D perhaps matching TRBD1 (6 bases). Germline V gene sequence: CDR1 LNHDA, CDR2 SQIVND (reference sequence). The V gene lost 5 bases and the J gene lost 3 bases, with 20 bases spanning the gap. The CDR3 is made up of 16 amino acids.

The V and J genes are TRBV29-1 and TRBJ2-7, with 8 positions matching TRBD2. Germline values: CDR1 SQVTM, CDR2 ANQGSEA. This CDR3 has 13 amino acids. V gave up 2 bases and J gave up 4 bases; unmatched junction bases: 4. The CDR3 DNA sequence: TGCAGCGTTGAAAAAGCGGGAGCGTACGAGCAGTACTTC. It yields the protein CSVEKAGAYEQYF.

This clone showed up just a few times. CDR3: CASSVTGGPQETQYF. CDR3 bases: TGTGCCAGCAGTGTTACGGGGGGGCCCCAGGAGACCCAGTACTTC. The chain uses TRBV6-1 and TRBJ2-5, with 8 bases matching TRBD2. The CDR3 consists of 15 residues. With V trimmed by 4 bases and J by 5 bases, 9 bases remained unmatched. CDR1 MNHNS and CDR2 SASEGT come from the germline V gene.

The rearrangement links TRBV15 to TRBJ1-5; no firm D call. Germline V lookup: CDR1 LNHNV, CDR2 YYDKDF (reference sequence). V lost 0 bases to trimming and J lost 1 base, with 4 bases between them. This CDR3 has 14 residues. DNA of the CDR3: TGTGCCACCAGCAGAGAAAGAAGCAATCAGCCCCAGCATTTT. Residues: CATSRERSNQPQHF.

Worth noting for this clone: Different DNA sequences within this sample yield the same CDR3. J is TRBJ2-5 and V is TRBV4-3; D may be TRBD2 (7 bases). CDR3 length equals 16 residues. Germline V CDR1 and CDR2: LGHNA, YSLEER. V shed 0 bases and J shed 4 bases, with 15 bases lying between them. The CDR3 protein is CASSQEEGGGSETQYF. The CDR3 DNA follows: TGCGCCAGCAGCCAAGAGGAAGGGGGGGGCTCAGAGACCCAGTACTTC.

This rearrangement joins TRBV6-1 to TRBJ2-7; 7 bases fit TRBD1. The V segment lost 6 bases and the J segment 4 bases; nucleotides outside the gene matches: 6. The CDR3 runs to 13 residues. The germline V gene encodes CDR1 MNHNS and CDR2 SASEGT. CDR3 protein: CASSLQGWYEQYF. The CDR3 nucleotides are TGTGCCAGCAGCCTACAGGGGTGGTACGAGCAGTACTTC.

The table lists this clone with a few counts. The chain links TRBV12-1 to TRBJ1-2; TRBD1 is the table's D call, not checked against the DNA. TRBV12-1 is recorded as a pseudogene. The CDR3 is made up of 14 amino acids. The CDR3 region has the DNA TGTGCCAGCAGTACGCCGACACCCAGAAAGGGCTACACCTTC. Translation: CASSTPTPRKGYTF.

The rearrangement links TRBV7-9 to TRBJ2-3; 7 positions match TRBD1. The CDR3 contains 14 residues. The junction had 5 bases not matched to a gene; V was cut back by 4 bases and J by 4 bases. CDR1 and CDR2 (germline): SEHNR, FQNEAQ (reference sequence). Here the CDR3 reads CASSSGTVSDTQYF. For the CDR3, the DNA is TGTGCCAGCAGCTCCGGGACAGTTTCAGATACGCAGTATTTT.

The chain uses TRBV6-1 and TRBJ1-4, with D unclear. This CDR3 is built from 15 residues. Germline CDR1 reads MNHNS; CDR2 reads SASEGT. The germline V and J ends were trimmed by 8 bases and 4 bases, with 17 bases remaining between them. The CDR3 loop reads CASRLRQALNEKLFF. The CDR3 nucleotides read TGTGCCAGCCGCTTGAGGCAGGCGCTTAATGAAAAACTGTTTTTT.

The chain recombines TRBV28 with TRBJ2-5; TRBD1 might be the D (5 bases). Germline V CDR1 and CDR2: MDHEN, SYDVKM. This CDR3 has 12 residues. The V and J ends lost 4 bases and 5 bases respectively, with 8 bases between them. The CDR3 loop is CASSSGQETQYF. The DNA for the CDR3 is TGTGCCAGCAGTTCAGGGCAGGAGACCCAGTACTTC.

The chain recombines TRBV5-6 with TRBJ1-3; 8 bases line up with TRBD1. CDR1 SGHDT and CDR2 YYEEEE come from the germline V gene. The CDR3 runs to 17 residues. Unmatched junction bases numbered 8, after V lost 0 bases and J lost 3 bases. CDR3 region: CASSLASQGVIGNTIYF. The CDR3 coding sequence is TGTGCCAGCAGCTTGGCGTCACAGGGGGTCATTGGAAACACCATATATTTT.